The next 19 T cell receptor beta chains were all read from a single sample in a study of blood T cell repertoires in COVID-19. Here immunoSEQ multiplex PCR was the method, and the copy in TCRdb shows in-frame clones only, minus some. Among around 88,000 clones listed, over 75% were seen once. Sequencing was done on a sample of peripheral blood. These receptors were taken from a woman over 75 with acute or convalescent COVID-19.

The chain links TRBV6-5 to TRBJ1-6; D might be TRBD1 (5 bases). The V and J ends lost 8 bases and 10 bases respectively, with 18 bases between them. CDR1 is MNHEY, CDR2 SVGAGI, per germline. The CDR3 has 14 amino acids. The CDR3 DNA is TGTGCCAGCGACAGAGAAGGTATAGAATCACCCCTCCACTTT. This encodes CASDREGIESPLHF.

The chain joins TRBV4-3 to TRBJ2-4; 8 nucleotides agree with TRBD2. This CDR3 spans 16 amino acids. J was trimmed by 0 bases and V by 1 base; bases with no gene match: 2. Germline V gene sequence: CDR1 LGHNA, CDR2 YSLEER. Here the CDR3 reads CASSQVGGAAKNIQYF. CDR3 DNA: TGCGCCAGCAGCCAAGTCGGGGGGGCAGCCAAAAACATTCAGTACTTC.

This chain links TRBV28 with TRBJ2-1, with D perhaps matching TRBD1 (6 bases). This CDR3 is built from 15 residues. CDR1 MDHEN and CDR2 SYDVKM come from the germline V gene. Trimming shortened V by 4 bases and J by 6 bases, and 16 bases separated the two germline ends. CDR3 sequence reads: CASSSQGTGGNEQFF. The CDR3 DNA sequence: TGTGCCAGCAGTTCACAGGGAACGGGTGGCAATGAGCAGTTCTTC.

The chain combines TRBV2 with TRBJ2-5; maybe TRBD2 (6 bases). Germline CDR1 is SNHLY and CDR2 is FYNNEI. The CDR3 extends over 13 amino acids. V lost 5 bases and J lost 1, with 8 bases in between. In nucleotides, the CDR3 is TGTGCCAGCAGTTTAGCGGTCCAAGAGACCCAGTACTTC. It yields the protein CASSLAVQETQYF.

V is TRBV6-5 and J is TRBJ1-2, with D perhaps TRBD1 (5 bases). Germline assignment: CDR1 MNHEY and CDR2 SVGAGI. There are 12 residues in the CDR3. With 4 bases removed from V and 7 bases from J, the gap between germline ends came to 10 bases. CDR3 in DNA: TGTGCCAGCAGTTCCGGGGGTTTTGGCTACACCTTC. Its translation: CASSSGGFGYTF.

V usage is TRBV6-5 and J usage is TRBJ1-4; TRBD1 matches at 10 bases. Germline-derived CDR1 and CDR2 are MNHEY and SVGAGI. The CDR3 contains 14 residues. After removal of 5 bases from V and 8 bases from J, the junction contained 5 bases not matched to a gene. The CDR3 here is CASSPGTGEEKLFF. CDR3 DNA sequence: TGTGCCAGCAGTCCCGGGACAGGGGAGGAAAAACTGTTTTTT.

This chain uses TRBV27 with TRBJ2-3; 7 bases are a match to TRBD1. J was trimmed by 2 bases and V by 5 bases; bases with no gene match: 13. In germline, CDR1 is MNHEY, CDR2 SMNVEV (reference sequence). The CDR3 covers 17 residues. For the CDR3, the DNA is TGTGCCAGCAGTCCGAAGACAGGGATGGGGTTCACAGATACGCAGTATTTT. It yields the protein CASSPKTGMGFTDTQYF.

In DNA form, the CDR3 reads TGTGCCAGCTCTAGTATGACAGGCGAGCAGTACGTC. Its protein is CASSSMTGEQYV. This chain joins TRBV18 and TRBJ2-7, with a tentative D call TRBD1 (6 bases). Germline V gives CDR1 KGHSH, CDR2 LQKENI. The V gene lost 6 bases and the J gene lost 6 bases, with 12 bases spanning the gap. CDR3 length: 12 residues.

Turning to this clone: The germline gene is not matched at one end of the junction; a read error may be the cause. The rearrangement uses TRBV6-5 and TRBJ1-6; unclear D gene. CDR1 is MNHEY, CDR2 SVGAGI, per germline. The CDR3 is 13 amino acids. Written as DNA, the CDR3 is TGTGCCAGCAGTTACTCGTGGGGAGCCCCCTGGTATTTT. It translates to CASSYSWGAPWYF.

The chain has TRBV18 and TRBJ2-2; 7 bases are a match to TRBD1. Trimming removed 2 bases from V and 5 bases from J; junction bases left unmatched: 5. Per germline, CDR1 KGHSH and CDR2 LQKENI. This CDR3 comprises 15 residues. The CDR3 reads CASSPTEGATGELFF. DNA of the CDR3: TGTGCCAGCTCACCAACAGAGGGGGCAACCGGGGAGCTGTTTTTT.

The V and J genes are TRBV21-1 and TRBJ2-5; the table's D call of TRBD2 was not tested on the DNA. TRBV21-1 is annotated as a pseudogene. This CDR3 spans 16 amino acids. The CDR3 spells CASSSSRRNVKETQYF. The CDR3 nucleotides read TGTGCCAGCAGCTCCTCGAGAAGAAACGTAAAAGAGACCCAGTACTTC.

This clone appeared a single time. V and J are TRBV5-1 and TRBJ2-5; the D gene is possibly TRBD1 (6 bases). The CDR3 is 14 residues long. With 2 bases removed from V and 2 bases from J, the gap between germline ends came to 10 bases. The germline V gene has CDR1 SGHRS and CDR2 YFSETQ. The CDR3 nucleotides read TGCGCCAGCAGCTTAGCTGACAGGCAAGAGACCCAGTACTTC. It translates to CASSLADRQETQYF.

The rearrangement uses TRBV6-6 and TRBJ1-6, with no clear D. CDR1 and CDR2 from the germline V gene are MNHNY and SVGAGI (reference sequence). V gave up 2 bases and J gave up 9 bases, with 14 bases separating them. The CDR3 runs 15 residues. CDR3: CASSYLAEGGSPLHF. The DNA of the CDR3 is TGTGCCAGCAGTTACCTTGCCGAGGGAGGTTCACCCCTCCACTTT.

This sequence joins TRBV7-2 and TRBJ1-4; TRBD1 matches 10 bases. The ends lost 4 bases at V and 2 bases at J; junction bases unmatched: 4. CDR1 and CDR2 (germline): SGHTA, FQGNSA. The CDR3 spans 16 residues. The CDR3 DNA reads TGTGCCAGCAGCTCGGGACAGGGGAGGACTAATGAAAAACTGTTTTTT. Protein product: CASSSGQGRTNEKLFF.

CDR3 in DNA: TGCGCCAGCAGCCAAGATCGGAGGTCCAATCAGCCCCAGCATTTT. Protein product: CASSQDRRSNQPQHF. The gene calls are TRBV4-3 and TRBJ1-5; D unclear. Germline CDR1 LGHNA, CDR2 YSLEER. Trimming left V 0 bases short and J 3 bases short, with 9 bases between. The CDR3 sequence is 15 residues long.

CDR3 in amino acids: CASSIRPDKFGYTF. The CDR3 coding sequence is TGTGCCAGTAGTATACGTCCGGACAAATTTGGCTACACCTTC. This chain uses TRBV19 with TRBJ1-2; tentatively, D is TRBD1 (5 bases). The germline gives CDR1 LNHDA, CDR2 SQIVND (reference sequence). V was cut by 2 bases and J by 7 bases, with 14 bases left in between. CDR3 length: 14 amino acids.

The chain combines TRBV5-8 with TRBJ2-3; 7 bases line up with TRBD2. V lost 4 bases, J lost 6 bases, and 8 bases stayed unmatched. CDR3 size: 14 residues. The V gene's germline CDR1 is SGHTS and CDR2 YDEGEE. CDR3 in amino acids: CASSPTSTSDTQYF. CDR3 nucleotides: TGTGCCAGCAGCCCAACCTCGACTAGCGATACGCAGTATTTT.

Remarks on this clone: The identical CDR3 is also encoded by other nucleotide sequences in the sample. V is TRBV5-1 and J is TRBJ1-2; D is ambiguous. This CDR3 comprises 15 residues. V lost 1 base to trimming and J lost 1 base, with 11 bases between them. The germline V gene encodes CDR1 SGHRS and CDR2 YFSETQ. In DNA, the CDR3 is TGCGCCAGCAGCTTGAACGCCGGGAATAACTATGGCTACACCTTC. Its translation is CASSLNAGNNYGYTF.

This clone was found a few times. The rearrangement joins TRBV9 to TRBJ1-3; D is uncertain. CDR1 is SGDLS, CDR2 YYNGEE, per germline. Between the trimmed V and J ends, which lost 1 base and 3 bases, there was a span of 2 bases. The CDR3 extends over 12 amino acids. Here the CDR3 reads CASSVYGNTIYF. CDR3 sequence (DNA): TGTGCCAGCAGCGTATATGGAAACACCATATATTTT.